This is a list of T cell receptor beta chains from one sample in a study of cytomegalovirus exposure and HLA in healthy donors. The data were produced by immunoSEQ multiplex PCR, yet TCRdb's version contains in-frame clones alone and is incomplete. The repertoire holds some 180,000 clones, with about three quarters as singletons. The sequencing sample was made of PBMCs. These receptors were obtained from an older woman in good health and CMV-seropositive. Each CDR3 is given with its conserved first and last residue. A D gene is named only where the DNA matches it firmly. Size values are once, few and many counts, or a class for expanded clones, and some rows have none.

>TRBV30|.|TRBJ2-7|.
TGTGCCTGGAGTGTACTTGGGCAGCTCGGCGAGCAGTACTTC
CAWSVLGQLGEQYF
>TRBV5-1|.|TRBJ1-4|.
TGCGCCAGCAGCTTGGCCCGGGGGGGCGCCTTCCATAATGAAAAACTGTTTTTT
CASSLARGGAFHNEKLFF
>TRBV28|.|TRBJ2-5|TRBD2
TGTGCCAGCAGTTTGGCGGGAGGGATCCGGGGAGAGACCCAGTACTTC
CASSLAGGIRGETQYF
>TRBV19|.|TRBJ1-5|.
TGTGCCAGTAGTTCAGGAGGGTATCAGCCCCAGCATTTT
CASSSGGYQPQHF
>TRBV19|.|TRBJ2-2|TRBD2
TGTGCCAGCAGGATTAGCGGGAGGACCGGGGAGCTGTTTTTT
CASRISGRTGELFF
>TRBV7-9|once|TRBJ2-1|TRBD2
TGTGCCAGCAGCTTCGGCCTAGCGGAGGGTGAGCAGTTCTTC
CASSFGLAEGEQFF
>TRBV5-4|few|TRBJ2-5|TRBD2
TGTGCCAGCAGGAGACGTGCGGGGGATCAAGAGACCCAGTACTTC
CASRRRAGDQETQYF
>TRBV30|.|TRBJ2-7|.
TGTGCCTGGAGTGTAAATAGGCTGAGGAACGAGCAGTACTTC
CAWSVNRLRNEQYF
>TRBV6-5|.|TRBJ1-6|.
TGTGCCAGCAGTTCTGGGAGGGCTTATAATTCACCCCTCCACTTT
CASSSGRAYNSPLHF
>TRBV5-1|.|TRBJ2-2|TRBD1
TGCGCCAGCAGCACTCCGGGACAGAGCGGGGAGCTGTTTTTT
CASSTPGQSGELFF
>TRBV9|.|TRBJ2-5|TRBD2
TGTGCCAGCAGCTTAGGAACGACTAGCGGGGCCGGGGAGACCCAGTACTTC
CASSLGTTSGAGETQYF
>TRBV2|.|TRBJ1-5|.
TGTGCCAGCAGTGGTGGCAGTCGCAATCAGCCCCAGCATTTT
CASSGGSRNQPQHF
>TRBV23-1|.|TRBJ1-1|TRBD1
TGCGTCGTCGGGTACCGACAGGGCATGAACACTGAAGCTTTCTTT
CVVGYRQGMNTEAFF
>TRBV15|few|TRBJ2-3|.
TGTGCCTCCGGGAGGGGGCATTTGACAGATACGCAGTATTTT
CASGRGHLTDTQYF
>TRBV13|.|TRBJ2-7|.
TGTGCCAGCAGCTTAAGCCCCCGGGGCGAGCAGTACTTC
CASSLSPRGEQYF
>TRBV18|.|TRBJ1-1|.
TGTGCCAGCTCACCAAGAACAGGGACGAACACTGAAGCTTTCTTT
CASSPRTGTNTEAFF
>TRBV28|few|TRBJ1-1|TRBD1
TGTGCCAGCCCTTCGACAGGGGTCACCACTGAAGCTTTCTTT
CASPSTGVTTEAFF
>TRBV4-2|once|TRBJ2-1|TRBD2
TGTGCCAGCAGCCAAGGATCTAGCGGGAGTTACAATGAGCAGTTCTTC
CASSQGSSGSYNEQFF
>TRBV29-1|.|TRBJ1-1|.
TGCAGCGTTGTCGGGACCGGGGGGACTGAAGCTTTCTTT
CSVVGTGGTEAFF
>TRBV28|.|TRBJ2-4|.
TGTGCCAGCAGTTTCGAAGGGGCCGGCAAAAACATTCAGTACTTC
CASSFEGAGKNIQYF
>TRBV7-9|.|TRBJ2-7|.
TGTGCCAGCAGCTCTGGCCCAGGGAGGATCTACGAGCAGTACTTC
CASSSGPGRIYEQYF
>TRBV1|.|TRBJ2-1|.
TGCACCAGCAGCCAAGAGGGGACTAGCGGGGGCCCCCAGTTCTTC
CTSSQEGTSGGPQFF
>TRBV7-8|.|TRBJ1-4|TRBD1
TGTGCCAGCAGCTTAGCGGGCGGACAGGTAGAAAAACTGTTTTTT
CASSLAGGQVEKLFF
>TRBV7-3|.|TRBJ2-2|TRBD2
TGTGCCACCGCCGGACTAGCGGGGGGAGACACCGGGGAGCTGTTTTTT
CATAGLAGGDTGELFF
>TRBV30|.|TRBJ1-4|.
TGTGCCTGGAGTGGGTCGAGGGAAAAACTGTTTTTT
CAWSGSREKLFF
>TRBV7-2|.|TRBJ1-6|.
TGTGCCAGCAGCTTAAGGGGGATGGGATACTCCTATAATTCACCCCTCCACTTT
CASSLRGMGYSYNSPLHF
>TRBV7-8|few|TRBJ1-3|TRBD1
TGTGCCAGCAGCCCCCCAGGCAGGGGGCTTGGAAACACCATATATTTT
CASSPPGRGLGNTIYF
>TRBV7-9|.|TRBJ2-5|.
TGTGCCAGCAGCTTGGGCAGGACGGGAAAAGAGACCCAGTACTTC
CASSLGRTGKETQYF
>TRBV29-1|.|TRBJ2-7|TRBD2
TGCAGCGGTTTGAAGAGCGGGGGGTCCTACGAGCAGTACTTC
CSGLKSGGSYEQYF
>TRBV7-3|.|TRBJ2-5|.
TGTGCCAGCAGCTTTAGCGGATCCTATCAAGAGACCCAGTACTTC
CASSFSGSYQETQYF
>TRBV27|.|TRBJ2-1|TRBD2
TGTGCCAGCAGTTTAAACAACGGGGCGGGAGTGTCCTACAATGAGCAGTTCTTC
CASSLNNGAGVSYNEQFF
>TRBV10-3|medium-sized|TRBJ1-3|.
TGTGCCATCACCAGGGACAACTCTGGAAACACCATATATTTT
CAITRDNSGNTIYF
>TRBV6-1|.|TRBJ2-1|TRBD2
TGTGCCAGCAAGCCGGGGGGGTACAATGAGCAGTTCTTC
CASKPGGYNEQFF
>TRBV7-9|.|TRBJ2-1|.
TGTGCCAGCAGCTCAATACTTAACAATGAGCAGTTCTTC
CASSSILNNEQFF
>TRBV5-4|.|TRBJ2-7|.
TGTGCCAGCAGCTTAATAGGACTTGAGCAGTACTTC
CASSLIGLEQYF
>TRBV28|.|TRBJ2-7|.
TGTGCCAGCAGTCAGTCGACGACAGGAGTTCCCTCCTACGAGCAGTACTTC
CASSQSTTGVPSYEQYF
>TRBV9|.|TRBJ2-7|TRBD2
TGTGCCAGCAGTCCTGGACTAGCGGGAAACTCCTACGAGCAGTACTTC
CASSPGLAGNSYEQYF
>TRBV7-3|.|TRBJ1-1|TRBD1
TGTGCCAGCAGCCCACGACAGGGCCTTACGAACACTGAAGCTTTCTTT
CASSPRQGLTNTEAFF
>TRBV7-3|.|TRBJ2-3|.
TGTGCCAGCAGCCAATACGAGGCCGATACGCAGTATTTT
CASSQYEADTQYF
>TRBV11-2|.|TRBJ2-5|TRBD1
TGTGCCAGCAGCCGGGGACAGGGGGGAGAGACCCAGTACTTC
CASSRGQGGETQYF
>TRBV28|.|TRBJ1-1|.
TGTGCCAGCAGGGCCCGGGACAAGAACACTGAAGCTTTCTTT
CASRARDKNTEAFF
>TRBV4-1|.|TRBJ1-3|.
TGCGCCAGCAGCCAAGGGACGGCTCAGGGTCCCTCTGGAAACACCATATATTTT
CASSQGTAQGPSGNTIYF
>TRBV7-2|.|TRBJ2-2|.
TGTGCCAGCAGCTTAGCGAAGGGGGTCGGGGAGCTGTTTTTT
CASSLAKGVGELFF
>TRBV27|.|TRBJ2-7|.
TGTGCCAGCAGACTAAGGGAGGACGGGGGCGAGCAGTACTTC
CASRLREDGGEQYF
>TRBV2|.|TRBJ1-6|TRBD1
TGTGCCAGCAGTGGGGACAGGGAAACCAATTCACCCCTCCACTTT
CASSGDRETNSPLHF
>TRBV5-4|.|TRBJ2-1|TRBD1
TGTGCCAGCAGCCAAGGACAGGGGGCCGATGGAACTGAGCAGTTCTTC
CASSQGQGADGTEQFF
>TRBV2|.|TRBJ1-6|TRBD1
TGTGCCAGCAGTGACACAGGGGTTCTTTCACCCCTCCACTTT
CASSDTGVLSPLHF
>TRBV6-1|.|TRBJ1-5|.
TGTGCCAGCAGTGAAGCTGCGGCGGGCAATCAGCCCCAGCATTTT
CASSEAAAGNQPQHF
>TRBV12-2|many|TRBJ1-3|.
TGTGCAAGTCGCTTCTTCCCCACTCGAACAGGCTCTGGAAACACCATATATTTT
CASRFFPTRTGSGNTIYF
>TRBV9|few|TRBJ2-1|TRBD2
TGTGCCAGCAGCGTAGAGGGAGGGAGGAATGAGCAGTTCTTC
CASSVEGGRNEQFF